This entry concerns a single T cell receptor (beta chain). Its matching antigen is unknown. Resections took place in Japan or China from the mid-2010s to the late 2010s. This sample is drawn from a study of immune evolution from preneoplasia to lung adenocarcinoma. Study outcomes and limitations: T cell clonality was higher in KRAS-mutant than EGFR-mutant or wild-type nodules.

The method was immunoSEQ multiplex PCR; TCRdb's version includes in-frame clones alone and lacks a portion of them. The repertoire holds 8,000 or so clones, about 80% seen once, with 2.5% to 3.5% in the top ten. Germline loops: CDR1 GTSNPN, CDR2 SVGIG (reference sequence). V was cut by 6 bases and J by 6 bases, with 11 bases left in between. The CDR3 is 12 residues long. Sequencing was done on a sample of FFPE minimally invasive lung adenocarcinoma tissue. The chain has TRBV30 and TRBJ1-4; D is possibly TRBD1 (5 bases). The receptor was isolated from a person between 65 and 79 years old with lung adenocarcinoma. This chain's CDR3 is CACPTGHEKLFF. The CDR3 nucleotides read TGTGCCTGTCCGACGGGGCATGAAAAACTGTTTTTT.